What follows describes a single T cell receptor (beta chain). PCR employed 60 Vbeta and 13 Jbeta primers. Under the authors' procedure: Tens of millions of unique TCR beta chains, roughly 11 million shared, were counted in a later analysis. Using immunoSEQ multiplex PCR, the repertoire was profiled, and TCRdb retains in-frame clones only, with some absent. D and trimming come from the DNA, and the V and J calls and clone size come from that table. This sample has around 90,000 clones, with 82% found just once. The data belong to a study of cytomegalovirus exposure and HLA in healthy donors. The origin of this receptor is a man aged 50 to 59 in good health and CMV-seronegative. The source material was PBMCs.

The CDR3 is CASRTVNEKLFF. As DNA, the CDR3 is TGTGCCAGCAGAACGGTTAATGAAAAACTGTTTTTT. The V call is TRBV2, the J call TRBJ1-4; D is unresolved. The V end was cut by 6 bases, the J end by 4 bases, with 6 bases between. The CDR3 extends over 12 amino acids. CDR1 SNHLY and CDR2 FYNNEI come from the germline V gene.